These T cell receptor beta chains were read from a single sample in a study of early T cells in non-severe SARS-CoV-2 infection. MiXCR, run by TCRdb on the 5' RACE reads, gives a single entry per CDR3 protein. There are 85,000 to 95,000 distinct CDR3 sequences in the sample; roughly 14% occur only once, and about 0.59% lies in the top ten. The sequenced material came from whole blood. These receptors all come from an adult who was a healthcare worker with PCR-confirmed SARS-CoV-2 infection or an uninfected control (not recorded which). The CDR3 runs from the conserved cysteine through the conserved F or W. The D gene is left open where the match is weak. Where a row states a size, it is once, few, many or the class of an expanded clone; other rows omit it.

D,V,size,J,CDR3,DNA
.,TRBV29-1,few,TRBJ1-1,CSVEGGQNTEAFF,TGCAGCGTTGAAGGGGGGCAGAACACTGAAGCTTTCTTT
TRBD2,TRBV12-3/TRBV12-4,few,TRBJ2-1,CASSGTSGDYYNEQFF,TGTGCCAGCAGTGGGACTAGCGGGGACTACTACAATGAGCAGTTCTTC
.,TRBV25-1,.,TRBJ1-6,CASAGLGNMSPLHF,TGTGCCAGCGCCGGCTTAGGGAACATGTCACCCCTCCACTTT
TRBD2,TRBV5-1,few,TRBJ2-1,CASSPTSPPREQFF,TGCGCCAGCAGTCCGACTAGCCCACCGAGGGAGCAGTTCTTC
TRBD2,TRBV20-1,.,TRBJ2-5,CSARAPELAGVETQYF,TGCAGTGCTAGAGCGCCCGAGCTAGCGGGGGTGGAGACCCAGTACTTC
TRBD1,TRBV18,few,TRBJ1-5,CASSVGTGGRQPQHF,TGTGCCAGCTCAGTAGGGACAGGGGGCAGGCAGCCCCAGCATTTT
.,TRBV20-1,.,TRBJ1-2,CSARSLGESNYGYTF,TGCAGTGCTAGGTCTCTTGGGGAATCTAACTATGGCTACACCTTC
TRBD2,TRBV10-2,medium-sized,TRBJ2-5,CASSGAGSSDPRMTETQYF,TGCGCCAGCAGTGGAGCGGGGAGCAGTGACCCGAGGATGACGGAGACCCAGTACTTC
TRBD1,TRBV7-9,.,TRBJ1-2,CASSTGQGYGYTF,TGTGCCAGCAGCACAGGACAGGGCTATGGCTACACCTTC
.,TRBV19,few,TRBJ2-4,CASSIQGEIAKNIQYF,TGTGCCAGTAGTATCCAGGGTGAAATAGCCAAAAACATTCAGTACTTC
TRBD2,TRBV9,.,TRBJ2-3,CASSTTKREDTQYF,TGTGCCAGCAGCACGACTAAGCGGGAGGATACGCAGTATTTT
TRBD1,TRBV5-5,few,TRBJ2-6,CASSSGQGSLSGANVLTF,TGTGCCAGCAGCTCCGGACAGGGTTCCCTCTCTGGGGCCAACGTCCTGACTTTC
TRBD1,TRBV7-2,many,TRBJ1-6,CASSLGQGVRSPLHF,TGTGCCAGCAGCTTAGGACAGGGGGTAAGGTCACCCCTCCACTTT
.,TRBV5-5,.,TRBJ2-5,CASSLVVGEETQYF,TGTGCCAGCAGCTTGGTAGTGGGGGAAGAGACCCAGTACTTC
TRBD2,TRBV20-1,few,TRBJ2-3,CSASLPSGTGGPGTDTQYF,TGCAGTGCTAGCCTACCAAGCGGAACGGGGGGGCCAGGAACAGATACGCAGTATTTT
.,TRBV7-6,many,TRBJ1-6,CASSLDQRSPLHF,TGTGCCAGCAGCTTAGATCAAAGGTCACCCCTCCACTTT
TRBD2,TRBV5-6,.,TRBJ2-5,CASSLDPSGGPYF,TGTGCCAGCAGCTTGGACCCCAGCGGGGGCCCTTACTTC
.,TRBV20-1,.,TRBJ2-1,CSASGSLGSYNEQFF,TGCAGTGCCAGTGGCAGTTTGGGAAGCTACAATGAGCAGTTCTTC
TRBD2,TRBV6-1,few,TRBJ2-5,CASRDTSGGATQYF,TGTGCCAGCAGGGATACTAGCGGGGGGGCCACCCAGTACTTC
.,TRBV19,few,TRBJ2-5,CASSIASSPQETQYF,TGTGCCAGTAGTATCGCCTCTAGCCCTCAAGAGACCCAGTACTTC
.,TRBV5-1,few,TRBJ1-1,CASSLAGYGTEAFF,TGCGCCAGCAGCTTGGCGGGGTACGGCACTGAAGCTTTCTTT
TRBD1,TRBV2,many,TRBJ2-5,CASSGNRGETQYF,TGTGCCAGCAGTGGCAACAGGGGAGAGACCCAGTACTTC
.,TRBV20-1,.,TRBJ1-2,CSARPTDPYGYTF,TGCAGTGCTAGACCGACTGACCCCTATGGCTACACCTTC
.,TRBV5-4,.,TRBJ1-2,CASSLGGRRNYGYTF,TGTGCCAGCAGCTTGGGGGGACGGAGAAACTATGGCTACACCTTC
.,TRBV5-1,few,TRBJ1-2,CASSLALGARDGYTF,TGCGCCAGCAGCTTGGCCCTCGGGGCGCGTGATGGCTACACCTTC
.,TRBV7-8,few,TRBJ1-2,CASSLDAGFNYGYTF,TGTGCCAGCAGCTTAGATGCAGGCTTTAACTATGGCTACACCTTC